This T cell receptor beta chain emerged from a study of neurological immune-mediated disorders (dated by TCRdb to 2018 to 2020). Looking at the study overall: Among the approximately 35 multiple sclerosis patients, relapsing-remitting MS accounted for around 30 and secondary progressive MS accounted for 3. Using UMI-based sequencing, the study compared peripheral blood TCR-beta repertoires from patients with HTLV-I-associated myelopathy (HAM/TSP), patients with multiple sclerosis, and healthy controls. The roughly 110 TCR-beta libraries covered PBMC samples along with longitudinal samples, technical triplicates, and paired sorted CD4+ and CD8+ T-cell subsets. The cohort was made up of 68 subjects, consisting of 14 HAM/TSP patients, about 34 multiple sclerosis patients and around 20 healthy controls. Paper-wide results and their limitations: No identical CDR3 amino acid sequences were shared among expanded clones across subjects, suggesting private TCR-beta repertoires in all groups. No clinical or MRI features were associated with the MS cluster, and the authors said that larger cohorts are needed. TCR clonal expansion was highest in HAM/TSP patients and lowest in MS patients, with MS patients falling below even healthy controls. Phylogenetic analysis grouped repertoires from 18 of 34 MS patients into a cluster of related CDR3 sequences, suggesting a possible repertoire-level signature.

The V and J ends are trimmed by 1 base and 4 bases, leaving 14 bases between them. From cysteine to phenylalanine, the CDR3 is 15 amino acids long. CDR3 DNA is the only sequence kept; it has 45 bases, read in frame from the first base. Sequences SGHRS (CDR1) and YFSETQ (CDR2) are obtained from the germline V gene. Libraries from unsorted PBMCs were made from 2 million PBMCs kept in RNAlater at -80 degrees C until RNA extraction. Multiple sclerosis patients were enrolled in a US clinical protocol under which disease progression was evaluated by magnetic resonance imaging. Peripheral blood was subjected to Ficoll-Hypaque density gradient centrifugation to isolate PBMCs, which were then cryopreserved in liquid nitrogen. Comment on this clonotype: Its antigen is still unknown. Since a much larger clone is just one base distant, this may be a read error.

cDNA synthesis used template-switch 5'RACE with a primer carrying a 10-nucleotide random unique molecular identifier tagging each TCR transcript. Every sequencing run yielded over 160 million TCR-beta sequences covering 15-18 subjects. The RNeasy kit was used for extraction of total RNA. The KAPA Real-time Library Amplification kit was used to amplify TCR-beta VDJ regions with primers for the TCR constant region and the 5'RACE anchor. A first PCR added sample indexes and Illumina adaptors, after which a second PCR increased the library yield. After purification with Ampure beads, the TCR product of roughly 650 bp was size-selected on a 2% E-gel SizeSelection system. Library quality was checked on a Bioanalyzer, concentration was measured with Qubit, and libraries were quantified with the Kapa Library Quantification kit before pooling. An Illumina HiSeq 2500 was used to sequence the libraries paired-end at 2 x 150 bp. To increase sequence diversity, roughly 25-31% phiX was spiked into each library pool. The paper's processing steps were these. Quality-filtered reads were processed with the UMI-based MiGEC pipeline, which removed over 75% of raw TCR sequences during error correction. IMGT germline references were used for alignment of VDJ genes, and clonotypes were defined by a unique CDR3 amino acid sequence together with V-J genes. VDJtools evaluated clonal expansion, Shannon diversity and CDR3 relatedness (CalcPairwiseDistances, ClusterSamples); CLCbio workbench built phylogenetic trees. Using coefficient-of-variation modelling across technical triplicates, the study counted a clone as expanded if it had at least 8 unique UMIs. The public reads were run again by TCRdb, first through fastp at Q25 and then through MiXCR, and only productive beta chains were kept. Rows are combined by CDR3 protein, so each entry shows the most common genes and DNA. What appears here as the V and J calls and clone size reflects TCRdb's work, not the paper's. Counted in this sample were about 60,000 distinct CDR3 sequences; around 3.8% of them appeared once. Clones ranked in the top ten supply less than 2.5% of the sample.

The source is a woman between 50 and 59 years old with multiple sclerosis. The sample was PBMCs. This chain is built from TRBV5-1 and TRBJ2-5; confidence is insufficient to name the D gene. The DNA is TGCGCCAGCAGCTTGCAACGACTCGCTAGAGAGACCCAGTACTTC. It encodes CASSLQRLARETQYF.